One and the same sample provided the 17 T cell receptor beta chains below, sequenced in a study of blood T cell repertoires in COVID-19. Sequenced by immunoSEQ multiplex PCR; TCRdb stores in-frame clones only, minus some. This sample has 350,000 to 450,000 clones, with approximately 92% found just once. The sequenced sample consisted of PBMCs or T cells enriched from blood (not recorded which). Receptors originate from a man aged 30 to 45 who had recovered from COVID-19.

This clone was detected only a few times. In DNA, the CDR3 is TGTGCCAGCAGTCTCAGACACACTAATCAGCCCCAGCATTTT. It encodes CASSLRHTNQPQHF. The chain joins TRBV28 to TRBJ1-5; no clear D. The V end lost 5 bases, the J end lost 4 bases, and 12 bases lay between the germline ends. CDR3 length equals 14 residues. Germline assignment: CDR1 MDHEN and CDR2 SYDVKM.

The chain combines TRBV10-1 with TRBJ2-3; 12 bases are a match to TRBD1. This CDR3 contains 14 residues. Germline loops: CDR1 WNHNN, CDR2 SYGVQD (reference sequence). Germline trimming cut 6 bases from V and 6 bases from J; bases unmatched to any gene: 4. As DNA, the CDR3 is TGCGCCAGCAGGGGACAGGGGGCATCGGATACGCAGTATTTT. This sequence encodes CASRGQGASDTQYF.

The CDR3 DNA is TGTGCCAGCAGCTTAAGTCCCTCCTCTAGCACAGATACGCAGTATTTT. Amino acid sequence: CASSLSPSSSTDTQYF. V is TRBV7-3 and J is TRBJ2-3; D is undetermined. The length of the CDR3 is 16 residues. From germline, CDR1 is SGHTA and CDR2 FQGTGA. Trimming pared 1 base from V and 0 bases from J, leaving 11 bases between.

This chain connects TRBV29-1 to TRBJ2-5; TRBD1 agrees at 8 bases. The CDR3 is 13 amino acids. Germline CDR1 and CDR2: SQVTM and ANQGSEA. The J segment lost 2 bases and the V segment lost 7 bases, leaving 6 bases of the junction unmatched. CDR3 coding DNA: TGCAGCGCTAGGACAGGGCATCAAGAGACCCAGTACTTC. Encoded protein: CSARTGHQETQYF.

This clone is a singleton in its sample. This chain uses TRBV3-1 (or the pseudogene TRBV3-2) with TRBJ1-1; weak D call: TRBD1 (6 bases). The CDR3 length is 16 residues. CDR1 and CDR2 (germline): LGHDT, YNNKEL (reference sequence). V dropped 2 bases and J dropped 0 bases, with 13 bases sitting between them. CDR3 sequence reads: CASSQPVDRMNTEAFF. In DNA, the CDR3 is TGTGCCAGCAGCCAACCCGTCGACAGGATGAACACTGAAGCTTTCTTT.

This clone is a singleton in its sample. The rearrangement uses TRBV19 and TRBJ1-1; TRBD1 might be the D (6 bases). Trimming pared 3 bases from V and 1 base from J, leaving 12 bases between. Germline V gene sequence: CDR1 LNHDA, CDR2 SQIVND (reference sequence). The CDR3 runs 15 residues. CDR3: CASSMDDRPNTEAFF. DNA for the CDR3: TGTGCCAGTAGTATGGACGACAGGCCGAACACTGAAGCTTTCTTT.

Turning to this clone: Other DNA sequences in the sample encode the same CDR3. The V gene is TRBV28, the J gene TRBJ2-5, with D perhaps TRBD1 (5 bases). Germline V gene data show CDR1 as MDHEN and CDR2 as SYDVKM. This CDR3 spans 13 amino acids. Between the trimmed V and J ends, which lost 4 bases and 2 bases, there was a span of 8 bases. The chain's CDR3 is CASSSGQQETQYF. The DNA of the CDR3 is TGTGCCAGCAGTTCCGGACAACAAGAGACCCAGTACTTC.

The V and J genes are TRBV28 and TRBJ1-5, with D unresolved. Germline V gene lookup returns CDR1 MDHEN and CDR2 SYDVKM. The length of the CDR3 is 12 residues. Between the trimmed V and J ends, which lost 5 bases and 9 bases, there was a span of 11 bases. CDR3 DNA: TGTGCCAGCAGTCCTCAAGGCGGGCCCCAGCATTTT. It is translated as CASSPQGGPQHF.

This chain joins TRBV24-1 and TRBJ1-2, with 11 nucleotides matching TRBD1. The V gene's germline CDR1 is KGHDR and CDR2 SFDVKD. The CDR3 runs to 14 residues. The J segment lost 4 bases and the V segment lost 5 bases, leaving 2 bases of the junction unmatched. The CDR3 here is CATSAGQGAYGYTF. The CDR3 DNA reads as TGTGCCACCAGTGCAGGACAGGGGGCCTATGGCTACACCTTC.

V usage is TRBV3-1 (or the pseudogene TRBV3-2) and J usage is TRBJ1-4; D perhaps matches TRBD1 (5 bases). There are 12 residues in the CDR3. V lost 5 bases and J lost 10, with 11 bases in between. CDR1 is LGHDT, CDR2 YNNKEL, per germline (reference sequence). In nucleotides, the CDR3 is TGTGCCAGCAGCTTAGGGGTTGGAAAACTGTTTTTT. This encodes CASSLGVGKLFF.

As to this clone: The junction does not match germline at one end; this may be a read error. V usage is TRBV28 and J usage is TRBJ2-2, with TRBD2 identical over 7 bases. Germline values: CDR1 MDHEN, CDR2 SYDVKM. This CDR3 is built from 15 residues. The DNA for the CDR3 is TGTGCCAGCAGTCCTATGGGGGGGAACTCCGGGGAGCTGTTTTTT. This translates into CASSPMGGNSGELFF.

The J gene is TRBJ2-7, the V gene TRBV27, with a possible D match to TRBD2 (6 bases). CDR1 and CDR2 (germline): MNHEY, SMNVEV (reference sequence). V gave up 5 bases and J gave up 2 bases, with 10 bases separating them. The CDR3 spans 13 residues. The CDR3 spells CASSRDFAYEQYF. CDR3 DNA: TGTGCCAGCAGTCGGGACTTTGCCTACGAGCAGTACTTC.

This chain links TRBV20-1 with TRBJ1-4; D call uncertain. The length of the CDR3 is 14 residues. The V and J ends lost 3 bases and 7 bases respectively, with 15 bases between them. CDR1 and CDR2 (germline): DFQATT, SNEGSKA (reference sequence). The CDR3 loop is CSASNLDEGEKLFF. The DNA for the CDR3 is TGCAGTGCTAGTAACCTAGATGAAGGTGAAAAACTGTTTTTT.

V gene TRBV27 combines with J gene TRBJ1-2; D perhaps matches TRBD1 (5 bases). Germline CDR1 reads MNHEY; CDR2 reads SMNVEV (reference sequence). The ends were cut back, 0 bases at V and 8 bases at J, with 13 bases in the middle. The CDR3 contains 14 residues. CDR3 nucleotide sequence: TGTGCCAGCAGTTTATCCCAGTTTTCAGGGGGCTACACCTTC. Translation: CASSLSQFSGGYTF.

The chain uses TRBV5-4 and TRBJ2-7, with D possibly TRBD1 on 6 matching bases. The germline V and J ends were trimmed by 4 bases and 6 bases, with 14 bases remaining between them. Germline lookup yields CDR1 SGHNT and CDR2 YYREEE (reference sequence). The CDR3 covers 13 residues. The chain's CDR3 is CASSPSTGREQYF. CDR3 DNA: TGTGCCAGCAGCCCGTCGACAGGACGCGAGCAGTACTTC.

This clone was seen just once. The rearrangement uses TRBV29-1 and TRBJ2-7; 7 bases match TRBD1. V trimming: 6 bases; J trimming: 0 bases; junction bases outside the gene matches: 5. Germline V CDR1 and CDR2: SQVTM, ANQGSEA. CDR3 size: 13 residues. The CDR3 here is CSVQTGSSYEQYF. The DNA of the CDR3 is TGCAGCGTACAGACAGGGAGCTCCTACGAGCAGTACTTC.

The sample holds a few counts of this clone. This chain joins TRBV28 and TRBJ2-7; possible D gene TRBD1, 6 bases. There are 15 residues in the CDR3. The V gene's germline CDR1 is MDHEN and CDR2 SYDVKM. V was clipped by 2 bases and J by 0 bases, with 11 bases between them. CDR3 protein: CASSLVQGISYEQYF. CDR3 coding DNA: TGTGCCAGCAGTTTAGTTCAGGGGATCTCCTACGAGCAGTACTTC.